This TCR beta chain was found in a study of T cell responses to AZD1222 COVID-19 vaccine. For the study at large: Pooling covered second doses at about 4 or about 12 weeks. Regarding the study as a whole: Females made up more of the donors, who were largely white British, and clonal diversity may have come out too low. Nearly half of spike-specific TCRs reportedly target variant regions that are unmutated in the B.1.351 and B.1.1.7 variants.

The repertoire was sequenced with immunoSEQ multiplex PCR; TCRdb's copy has only in-frame clones and lacks some. The table shows roughly 20,000 clones, with roughly 82% occurring only once. With regard to this clone: Its antigen is not known.

CDR3 length equals 18 residues. V was pared by 4 bases and J by 0 bases, with 10 bases of the junction left unmatched. CDR1 SGDLS and CDR2 YYNGEE come from the germline V gene. The sample in question was peripheral blood, obtained on day 0 of AZD1222 vaccination. The chain is built from TRBV9 and TRBJ2-6, with 7 positions matching TRBD1. The receptor was derived from an adult in good health. CDR3 bases: TGTGCCAGCAGCACTAGACCTGGGACAGCCTCTGGGGCCAACGTCCTGACTTTC. Amino acid sequence: CASSTRPGTASGANVLTF. The full variable domain, its missing parts supplied by reference TRBV9 and TRBJ2-6, is DSGVTQTPKHLITATGQRVTLRCSPRSGDLSVYWYQQSLDQGLQFLIQYYNGEERAKGNILERFSAQQFPDLHSELNLSSLELGDSALYFCASSTRPGTASGANVLTFGAGSRLTVL.